This is a list of T cell receptor beta chains from one sample in a study of shared clonotypes between healthy human individuals. Method: immunoSEQ multiplex PCR; TCRdb's copy keeps in-frame clones and lacks some. The sample lists roughly 2.1 million clones, approximately 94% occurring once. The sample consisted of naive CD8+ T cells from PBMCs. The receptor set was obtained from a young man in good health. Some clones in this sample may be carry-over from other donors' samples. CDR3s include the opening cysteine and the closing phenylalanine or tryptophan. Clone sizes are given selectively: once, few, many, or a class where the clone is expanded.

J,V,size,CDR3
TRBJ2-7,TRBV7-9,NA,CASSSGRLSYEQYF
TRBJ1-5,TRBV7-8,NA,CASSLNSGNQPQHF
TRBJ2-5,TRBV7-2,once,CASSPPRARETQYF
TRBJ2-1,TRBV29-1,NA,CSVDHRDSYNEQFF
TRBJ2-1,TRBV25-1,NA,CASSEWGGSTYNEQFF
TRBJ2-2,TRBV5-1,NA,CASSTGVNTGELFF
TRBJ1-2,TRBV11-3,NA,CASSLVGQGVDYGYTF
TRBJ1-4,TRBV7-9,NA,CASRAGMSEKLFF
TRBJ2-5,TRBV11-2,once,CASSLTLGAETQYF
TRBJ1-5,TRBV19,NA,CASSGTGDQPQHF
TRBJ2-1,TRBV5-1,NA,CASTKEGQGREQFF
TRBJ2-5,TRBV27,few,CASSPAPKWETQYF
TRBJ1-5,TRBV19,NA,CASSTWDRAQPQHF
TRBJ1-1,TRBV19,NA,CASIFVTGGTEAFF
TRBJ1-2,TRBV4-3,NA,CASSQDRQNNYGYTF
TRBJ1-1,TRBV7-8,NA,CASSPDLEKAFF
TRBJ2-5,TRBV27,NA,CASSLSMGTQQETQYF
TRBJ1-2,TRBV6-1,NA,CASSERVRDYGYTF
TRBJ1-1,TRBV10-3,NA,CAISESAGARETEAFF
TRBJ2-2,TRBV27,NA,CASSLMMGPTGELFF
TRBJ2-2,TRBV20-1,NA,CSAADLGELFF
TRBJ2-7,TRBV27,NA,CASSSLDRFGEQYF
TRBJ2-7,TRBV13,NA,CASSPWTSGSGRYEQYF
TRBJ2-1,TRBV7-3,NA,CASSPSTAGTSGLDNEQFF
TRBJ1-2,TRBV6-5,NA,CASSLQGAFYGYTF
TRBJ1-1,TRBV28,once,CASRFTGGPAFF
TRBJ1-1,TRBV4-1,few,CASSQDATAYTEAFF
TRBJ1-5,TRBV27,NA,CASSPWGGRGDQPQHF
TRBJ1-1,TRBV11-2,NA,CASRLIPWNTEAFF